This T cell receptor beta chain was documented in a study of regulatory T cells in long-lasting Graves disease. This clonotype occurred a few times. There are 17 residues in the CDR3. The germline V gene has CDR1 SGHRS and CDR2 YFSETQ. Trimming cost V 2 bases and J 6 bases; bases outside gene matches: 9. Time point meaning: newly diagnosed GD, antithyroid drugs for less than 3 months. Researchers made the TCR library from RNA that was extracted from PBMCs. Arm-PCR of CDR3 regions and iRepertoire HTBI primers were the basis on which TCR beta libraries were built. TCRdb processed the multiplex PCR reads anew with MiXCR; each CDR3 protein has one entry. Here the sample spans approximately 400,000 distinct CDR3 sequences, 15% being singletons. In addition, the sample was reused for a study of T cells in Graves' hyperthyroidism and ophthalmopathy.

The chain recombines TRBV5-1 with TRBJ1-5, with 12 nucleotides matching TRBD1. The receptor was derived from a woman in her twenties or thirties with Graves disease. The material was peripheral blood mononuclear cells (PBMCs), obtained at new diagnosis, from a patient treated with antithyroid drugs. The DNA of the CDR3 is TGCGCCAGCAGCTTCCGGGACAGGGGGCGGCGGGGTCAGCCCCAGCATTTT. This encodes CASSFRDRGRRGQPQHF. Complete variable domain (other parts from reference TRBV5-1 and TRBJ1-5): KAGVTQTPRYLIKTRGQQVTLSCSPISGHRSVSWYQQTPGQGLQFLFEYFSETQRNKGNFPGRFSGRQFSNSRSEMNVSTLELGDSALYLCASSFRDRGRRGQPQHFGDGTRLSIL.